The 24 T cell receptor beta chains below were found in one sample sequenced in a study of T cells in narcolepsy. Only in-frame clones appear in the TCRdb table, and some are missing; sequencing was by immunoSEQ multiplex PCR. The profile covers 25,000 to 30,000 clones, with approximately 80% appearing a single time and 3.4% taken by the ten largest. The sequencing input was CD45RA- memory CD4+ T cells from PBMCs. The receptors shown here come from a human donor with narcolepsy.

This sequence joins TRBV5-1 and TRBJ1-1; D call uncertain. This CDR3 is built from 14 residues. V shed 4 bases and J shed 0 bases, with 10 bases lying between them. Germline CDR1 is SGHRS and CDR2 is YFSETQ. This CDR3 is CASSARRVNTEAFF. CDR3 sequence (DNA): TGCGCCAGCAGCGCCCGGAGGGTGAACACTGAAGCTTTCTTT.

The V gene is TRBV7-8, the J gene TRBJ2-5, with no clear D. This CDR3 comprises 14 residues. Trimming removed 2 bases at V and 6 bases at J, with 13 bases between. Germline V gene lookup returns CDR1 SGHVS and CDR2 FQNEAQ. The CDR3 reads CASSLSPQQQTQYF. The CDR3 DNA follows: TGTGCCAGCAGCTTATCCCCACAGCAGCAGACCCAGTACTTC.

The V gene is TRBV19, the J gene TRBJ1-4; no definite D call. The CDR3 is 17 amino acids. V lost 5 bases, J lost 9 bases, and 25 bases lay in between. Germline assignment: CDR1 LNHDA and CDR2 SQIVND (reference sequence). The CDR3 spells CASSPRTDANRNKKLFF. The DNA of the CDR3 is TGTGCCAGTAGTCCACGGACGGACGCGAATCGGAATAAAAAACTGTTTTTT.

The genes are TRBV4-1 and TRBJ1-1; D gene uncertain. The CDR3 length is 14 residues. V lost 1 base to trimming and J lost 8 bases, with 14 bases between them. The V gene's germline CDR1 is MGHRA and CDR2 YSYEKL. The chain's CDR3 is CASSQVISGLEAFF. The CDR3 DNA sequence: TGCGCCAGCAGCCAAGTAATTTCGGGCCTAGAAGCTTTCTTT.

The chain employs TRBV13 and TRBJ2-5, with D hard to call. The CDR3 consists of 14 residues. Trimming stripped 1 base from V and 4 bases from J, with 10 bases between. In germline, CDR1 is PRHDT, CDR2 FYEKMQ (reference sequence). In DNA form, the CDR3 reads TGTGCCAGCAGCTTAGATCAATCTGGAGAGACCCAGTACTTC. Amino acids: CASSLDQSGETQYF.

The chain carries TRBV18 and TRBJ1-4, with a weak D call TRBD1 (6 bases). Trimming removed 5 bases at V and 1 base at J, with 8 bases between. Germline V gene sequence: CDR1 KGHSH, CDR2 LQKENI. There are 14 residues in the CDR3. CDR3 protein: CASSTGITNEKLFF. Written as DNA, the CDR3 is TGTGCCAGCTCAACAGGGATAACTAATGAAAAACTGTTTTTT.

The chain carries TRBV30 and TRBJ2-2; D is undetermined. CDR3 length: 13 amino acids. CDR1 is GTSNPN, CDR2 SVGIG, per germline (reference sequence). V was clipped by 2 bases and J by 3 bases, with 7 bases between them. In nucleotides, the CDR3 is TGTGCCTGGAGTACGCAATACACCGGGGAGCTGTTTTTT. Translation gives CAWSTQYTGELFF.

This clone was observed a few times. This chain uses TRBV11-3 with TRBJ2-5; D ambiguous. The germline V and J ends were trimmed by 2 bases and 5 bases, with 15 bases remaining between them. Per germline, CDR1 SGHNT and CDR2 YENEEA. The CDR3 runs to 15 residues. The CDR3, as DNA: TGTGCCAGCAGCTTATCGGTAGAGGTCCGGGAGACCCAGTACTTC. Encoded protein: CASSLSVEVRETQYF.

This rearrangement joins TRBV18 to TRBJ2-2, with D hard to call. Trimming took 3 bases from V and 2 from J, leaving 1 base between them. The CDR3 runs 12 residues. The germline V gene has CDR1 KGHSH and CDR2 LQKENI. In DNA, the CDR3 is TGTGCCAGCTCACCTAACACCGGGGAGCTGTTTTTT. As protein: CASSPNTGELFF.

CDR3 loop: CASSLNVVTGGGYTF. The CDR3 DNA follows: TGTGCCAGCAGCTTAAATGTGGTGACAGGGGGAGGCTACACCTTC. The gene calls are TRBV7-6 and TRBJ1-2; 9 nucleotides line up with TRBD1. The V and J ends lost 2 bases and 8 bases, in that order; junction bases with no gene match: 9. Germline lookup yields CDR1 SGHVS and CDR2 FNYEAQ. The CDR3 is 15 amino acids. Complete variable domain (other parts from reference TRBV7-6 and TRBJ1-2): GAGVSQSPRYKVTKRGQDVALRCDPISGHVSLYWYRQALGQGPEFLTYFNYEAQQDKSGLPNDRFSAERPEGSISTLTIQRTEQRDSAMYRCASSLNVVTGGGYTFGSGTRLTVV.

V gene TRBV27 combines with J gene TRBJ2-7, with D possibly matching TRBD2 (6 bases). Germline CDR1 and CDR2: MNHEY and SMNVEV (reference sequence). Trimming left V 6 bases short and J 3 bases short, with 12 bases between. The CDR3 is 13 residues long. As DNA, the CDR3 is TGTGCCAGCAGGAGAGTCGGGGGCTACGAGCAGTACTTC. Amino acids: CASRRVGGYEQYF.

The chain employs TRBV11-3 and TRBJ2-7; no firm D call. Germline CDR1 SGHNT, CDR2 YENEEA. CDR3 length equals 13 residues. The V and J ends lost 1 base and 6 bases respectively, with 10 bases between them. DNA for the CDR3: TGTGCCAGCAGCTTAGGTACGAGGTCCGAGCAGTACTTC. Protein product: CASSLGTRSEQYF.

This rearrangement joins TRBV11-3 to TRBJ2-6; TRBD2 aligns across 7 bases. The CDR3 is 18 amino acids. Germline assignment: CDR1 SGHNT and CDR2 YENEEA. V shed 5 bases, J shed 1 base, and the junction held 11 bases outside the gene matches. The CDR3 region has the DNA TGTGCCAGCAGCGCCCAGCGGGGTCCCTTTTCTGGGGCCAACGTCCTGACTTTC. Its protein product is CASSAQRGPFSGANVLTF.

The chain recombines TRBV30 with TRBJ2-7; D gene unclear. There are 12 residues in the CDR3. V was clipped by 0 bases and J by 3 bases, with 6 bases between them. Germline V gives CDR1 GTSNPN, CDR2 SVGIG (reference sequence). CDR3 loop: CAWSVVGYEQYF. The CDR3 bases are TGTGCCTGGAGTGTAGTAGGCTACGAGCAGTACTTC.

The chain combines TRBV2 with TRBJ1-5, with a tentative D call TRBD1 (5 bases). Germline CDR1 and CDR2: SNHLY and FYNNEI. The V and J ends lost 4 bases and 1 base respectively, with 14 bases between them. This CDR3 region has 16 residues. CDR3 in amino acids: CASSGFGAGSNQPQHF. CDR3 coding DNA: TGTGCCAGCAGTGGATTCGGGGCGGGAAGCAATCAGCCCCAGCATTTT.

The chain couples TRBV6-5 to TRBJ1-2; 8 bases map to TRBD1. CDR3 length: 13 residues. Germline values: CDR1 MNHEY, CDR2 SVGAGI. Trimming took 4 bases from V and 7 from J; bases not matched to a gene: 5. As DNA, the CDR3 is TGTGCCAGCAGTTCCCACAGGGGGGGTGGCTACACCTTC. It specifies CASSSHRGGGYTF.

This chain links TRBV4-2 with TRBJ2-3; 8 bases agree with TRBD2. The CDR3 is 16 amino acids. The V gene end was trimmed by 0 bases and the J gene end by 5 bases; junction bases not matched to a gene: 7. Germline CDR1 and CDR2: LGHNA and YNFKEQ. CDR3 protein: CASSQDYGGAGDTQYF. The CDR3 DNA reads TGTGCCAGCAGCCAAGATTACGGGGGGGCGGGAGATACGCAGTATTTT.

The chain has TRBV7-2 and TRBJ2-1; possible D gene TRBD1, 7 bases. The CDR3 runs to 15 residues. Trimming took off 5 bases at V and 4 bases at J, with 15 bases between the two ends. Germline-derived CDR1 and CDR2 are SGHTA and FQGNSA. CDR3 sequence: CASSMTRGPYNEQFF. Written as DNA, the CDR3 is TGTGCCAGCAGCATGACTAGGGGGCCTTACAATGAGCAGTTCTTC.

The chain links TRBV7-2 to TRBJ2-3; D unresolved. Trimming cost V 0 bases and J 7 bases, with 2 bases left between them. In germline, CDR1 is SGHTA, CDR2 FQGNSA. The length of the CDR3 is 11 residues. In DNA form, the CDR3 reads TGTGCCAGCAGCTTAGCCTATACGCAGTATTTT. Protein sequence: CASSLAYTQYF.

This chain connects TRBV6-5 to TRBJ2-2; D is unclear. Between the trimmed V and J ends, which lost 8 bases and 0 bases, there was a span of 13 bases. The V gene's germline CDR1 is MNHEY and CDR2 SVGAGI. The CDR3 consists of 15 residues. CDR3 loop: CASALDGPNTGELFF. The CDR3 DNA reads as TGTGCCAGCGCTCTTGACGGACCGAACACCGGGGAGCTGTTTTTT.

The J gene is TRBJ1-1, the V gene TRBV6-1; D is perhaps TRBD1 (5 bases). Germline V gene data show CDR1 as MNHNS and CDR2 as SASEGT. The CDR3 runs 13 residues. Between the trimmed V and J ends, which lost 2 bases and 1 base, there was a span of 5 bases. DNA for the CDR3: TGTGCCAGCAGTGAACAGGGGAACACTGAAGCTTTCTTT. Translated, it gives CASSEQGNTEAFF.

This chain links TRBV7-9 with TRBJ1-1; tentative D call: TRBD1 (6 bases). This CDR3 has 16 amino acids. Trimming stripped 5 bases from V and 0 bases from J, with 16 bases between. CDR1 SEHNR and CDR2 FQNEAQ come from the germline V gene (reference sequence). CDR3 sequence: CASSVIRGTMNTEAFF. The CDR3 DNA reads as TGTGCCAGCAGCGTTATTAGGGGGACAATGAACACTGAAGCTTTCTTT.

The chain carries TRBV11-1 and TRBJ2-1, with D tentatively TRBD1 (6 bases). Between the trimmed V and J ends, which lost 2 bases and 10 bases, there was a span of 9 bases. Germline V gene lookup returns CDR1 SGHAT and CDR2 FQDESV (reference sequence). The CDR3 is 12 amino acids. This CDR3 reads CASSLNREEQFF. CDR3 coding DNA: TGTGCCAGCAGCTTAAACAGGGAAGAGCAGTTCTTC.

This sequence joins TRBV2 and TRBJ2-1; weak D call: TRBD1 (6 bases). The CDR3 is 15 amino acids. The germline CDR1 and CDR2 sequences are SNHLY and FYNNEI. Trimming shortened V by 8 bases and J by 0 bases, and 14 bases separated the two germline ends. In nucleotides, the CDR3 is TGTGCCAGCCGCAAACAGGGCAGCTCCTACAATGAGCAGTTCTTC. Amino acid sequence: CASRKQGSSYNEQFF. Full variable domain (missing parts from reference TRBV2 and TRBJ2-1): EPEVTQTPSHQVTQMGQEVILRCVPISNHLYFYWYRQILGQKVEFLVSFYNNEISEKSEIFDDQFSVERPDGSNFTLKIRSTKLEDSAMYFCASRKQGSSYNEQFFGPGTRLTVL.